The clone carrying this T cell receptor (beta chain) was counted a few times. The source of the sample is a study of identical twins. CDR3 length equals 16 residues. In germline, CDR1 is SGDLS, CDR2 YYNGEE. Trimming cost V 2 bases and J 2 bases; bases outside gene matches: 9. TCRdb re-derived calls from the 5' RACE reads in MiXCR, one entry per CDR3 protein. This sample has hundreds of thousands of distinct CDR3 sequences, with roughly a tenth found just once. This sequence was found in a woman aged 18-30 years in good health. The J gene is TRBJ2-5, the V gene TRBV9; 7 positions agree with TRBD2. Sequencing input: memory (CD45RO+) T cells sorted from blood. The chain's CDR3 is CASSVNLAGEQETQYF. The CDR3 coding sequence is TGTGCCAGCAGCGTTAATCTTGCGGGAGAACAAGAGACCCAGTACTTC.